Included here is one T cell receptor (beta chain) sequence, with context. Its antigen is not known. These data come from a study of T cell responses to AZD1222 COVID-19 vaccine. Overall study findings and caveats: As reported, nearly half of all spike-specific TCRs target variant regions that are unmutated. After two AZD1222 doses, spike-specific TCR breadth and depth rose versus day 0. Donors, mostly white British, included more females; clonal diversity was possibly underestimated.

Second-dose recipients at about 4 or about 12 weeks were treated as one pooled group. Generated by immunoSEQ multiplex PCR, the TCRdb table keeps only in-frame clones and is missing some. The sample records 70,000 to 95,000 clones, about 90% being singletons. Trimming pared 6 bases from V and 5 bases from J, leaving 10 bases between. Germline V gives CDR1 DFQATT, CDR2 SNEGSKA (reference sequence). This CDR3 spans 11 amino acids. This receptor was identified in an adult who received the AZD1222 COVID-19 vaccine. The chain links TRBV20-1 to TRBJ2-5; D remains ambiguous. The sequencing used peripheral blood, collected 28 days after the second AZD1222 dose. The CDR3, as DNA: TGCAGTGCCAGGCGTGGGGAGACCCAGTACTTC. Translated, it gives CSARRGETQYF.